This entry lists 7 T cell receptor beta chains sequenced from one sample in a study of neurological immune-mediated disorders. One entry per CDR3 protein results from TCRdb running MiXCR on the 5' RACE reads. The sample lists 84,000 or so distinct CDR3 sequences, approximately 10% occurring once. The specimen sequenced was PBMCs. The source of these receptors is a man aged 40-49 years in good health.

The table lists this clonotype with many counts. The chain carries TRBV6-1 and TRBJ2-3, with D maybe TRBD1 (6 bases). The V gene's germline CDR1 is MNHNS and CDR2 SASEGT. The CDR3 contains 15 residues. The V and J ends lost 7 bases and 2 bases respectively, with 16 bases between them. The chain's CDR3 is CASTFETGDTDTQYF. The DNA of the CDR3 is TGTGCCAGCACCTTCGAGACAGGCGACACAGATACGCAGTATTTT.

This clonotype was counted many times. This rearrangement joins TRBV5-4 to TRBJ2-1; a weak D match, TRBD2 (5 bases). This CDR3 spans 13 amino acids. Germline V gene lookup returns CDR1 SGHNT and CDR2 YYREEE (reference sequence). Trimming took off 5 bases at V and 13 bases at J, with 19 bases between the two ends. CDR3 sequence (DNA): TGTGCCAGCAGTCTGGGAGTGGCCGGAGGACAGTTCTTC. Amino acid sequence: CASSLGVAGGQFF.

This clonotype was seen ten or more times. The chain links TRBV12-3 or TRBV12-4 to TRBJ1-1; TRBD1 might be the D (5 bases). The CDR3 is 16 amino acids. V dropped 2 bases and J dropped 2 bases, with 15 bases sitting between them. The CDR3 sequence is CASSLLGRGGNTEAFF. CDR3 coding DNA: TGTGCCAGCAGTTTATTGGGGCGCGGAGGAAACACTGAAGCTTTCTTT.

The table lists this clonotype with many counts. The gene calls are TRBV20-1 and TRBJ2-7, with D unclear. The CDR3 spans 14 residues. V was trimmed by 4 bases and J by 2 bases, leaving 15 bases between them. CDR1 is DFQATT and CDR2 is SNEGSKA in the germline V gene (reference sequence). The CDR3 bases are TGCAGTGCTATCAAGCCTTGGGCCCCCTACGAGCAGTACTTC. Translating gives CSAIKPWAPYEQYF.

This clonotype was counted a few times. J is TRBJ2-5 and V is TRBV7-2, with D uncertain. Trimming cost V 1 base and J 5 bases, with 11 bases left between them. CDR3 size: 14 residues. The V gene's germline CDR1 is SGHTA and CDR2 FQGNSA. The CDR3 sequence: CASSLGRLGETQYF. CDR3 in DNA: TGTGCCAGCAGCTTAGGGCGCCTGGGTGAGACCCAGTACTTC.

Comments on this clonotype: This may be a read error: a much more frequent sequence differs by one nucleotide. V is TRBV11-2 and J is TRBJ2-7; maybe TRBD1 (6 bases). The CDR3 sequence is 14 residues long. Germline V gene sequence: CDR1 SGHAT, CDR2 FQNNGV. Deletions cut 10 bases from V and 2 bases from J, with 18 bases between. CDR3 loop: CATEDSPGTYEQYF. The CDR3 nucleotides are TGTGCCACCGAGGACAGCCCAGGGACCTACGAGCAGTACTTC.

This clonotype has at least ten counts. The chain uses TRBV5-1 and TRBJ2-3; no clear D. The CDR3 is made up of 14 amino acids. V was trimmed by 0 bases and J by 3 bases, leaving 8 bases between them. Germline loops: CDR1 SGHRS, CDR2 YFSETQ. CDR3 in amino acids: CASSLDSTTDTQYF. Written as DNA, the CDR3 is TGCGCCAGCAGCTTGGACTCAACTACAGATACGCAGTATTTT.